This passage covers 23 T cell receptor beta chains from one sample sequenced in a study of blood T cells in healthy people across ages. With a J-beta primer mix and a sample-barcoded 5' primer, a second PCR ran 7 to 11 cycles. A single record per CDR3 protein comes from TCRdb applying MiXCR to the 5' RACE reads. The repertoire includes some 800,000 distinct CDR3 sequences, about 25% of them detected once, and roughly 3.8% sits in the top ten. The sample was also linked to a second study, of T cells of mothers and their children.

The sample comprised blood. All receptors derive from a boy aged 5-17 years in good health.

A few counts support this clonotype. The gene calls are TRBV3-1 and TRBJ2-5; TRBD2 matches at 7 bases. Near its end, the DNA agrees better with TRBJ2-1, so the J call may be wrong. Germline-derived CDR1 and CDR2 are LGHDT and YNNKEL (reference sequence). The CDR3 sequence is 15 residues long. This CDR3 reads CASSRERSGENEQFF. CDR3 nucleotides: TGTGCCAGCAGCCGCGAAAGGAGCGGGGAGAATGAGCAGTTCTTC.

This clonotype showed up just a few times. The chain combines TRBV5-1 with TRBJ2-4; 7 bases fit TRBD2. Germline values: CDR1 SGHRS, CDR2 YFSETQ. The CDR3 spans 15 residues. Trimming removed 4 bases from V and 3 bases from J; junction bases left unmatched: 7. The DNA for the CDR3 is TGCGCCAGCAGCGACCCGACGGGAGGCAAAAACATTCAGTACTTC. This gives the protein CASSDPTGGKNIQYF.

The chain recombines TRBV7-9 with TRBJ1-6; TRBD1 agrees at 10 bases. V was clipped by 5 bases and J by 10 bases; unmatched bases: 14. This CDR3 is 17 amino acids long. The germline V gene encodes CDR1 SEHNR and CDR2 FQNEAQ (reference sequence). The CDR3 sequence is CASSAGRQGASLSPLHF. The CDR3 nucleotides are TGTGCCAGCAGCGCGGGTCGACAGGGGGCGTCTTTATCACCCCTCCACTTT.

The CDR3: CASSPGTALGTYEQYF. Here the CDR3 DNA reads TGTGCCAGCAGCCCCGGGACGGCCCTGGGGACCTACGAGCAGTACTTC. J is TRBJ2-7 and V is TRBV7-9; possibly TRBD1 or TRBD2 for D (5 bases each). Germline-derived CDR1 and CDR2 are SEHNR and FQNEAQ (reference sequence). CDR3 length: 16 residues. The ends were cut back, 5 bases at V and 2 bases at J, with 19 bases in the middle.

This clonotype was counted between two and nine times. The V and J genes are TRBV20-1 and TRBJ1-6; unclear D gene. CDR1 and CDR2 from the germline V gene are DFQATT and SNEGSKA (reference sequence). The CDR3 loop spans 17 amino acids. V shed 0 bases and J shed 0 bases, with 12 bases lying between them. The CDR3 here is CSARDQALSSYNSPLHF. CDR3 bases: TGCAGTGCTAGAGATCAGGCTTTGAGCTCCTATAATTCACCCCTCCACTTT.

This clonotype was detected a few times. The chain joins TRBV28 to TRBJ2-5; 12 bases align to TRBD2. Trimming took 3 bases from V and 1 from J; bases not matched to a gene: 12. The CDR3 is made up of 19 amino acids. Germline CDR1 is MDHEN and CDR2 is SYDVKM. This CDR3 reads CASSFTPWTSGVFQETQYF. Here the CDR3 DNA reads TGTGCCAGCAGTTTTACCCCTTGGACTAGCGGGGTCTTCCAAGAGACCCAGTACTTC.

This clonotype appeared a few times. The chain couples TRBV6-2 or TRBV6-3 to TRBJ2-2; D is perhaps TRBD1 (6 bases). The V end was cut by 6 bases, the J end by 6 bases, with 17 bases between. The CDR3 has 15 amino acids. The germline CDR1 and CDR2 sequences are MNHEY and SVGEGT. CDR3 loop: CASRPTGQLAGELFF. The DNA of the CDR3 is TGTGCCAGCAGGCCAACTGGACAGTTGGCCGGGGAGCTGTTTTTT.

V and J are TRBV5-1 and TRBJ2-1; 10 bases map to TRBD2. Germline V gene sequence: CDR1 SGHRS, CDR2 YFSETQ. The J segment lost 10 bases and the V segment lost 3 bases, leaving 10 bases of the junction unmatched. The CDR3 loop spans 15 amino acids. CDR3 nucleotide sequence: TGCGCCAGCAGCTCCGTCAGCGGGAGGGCCGGAGAGCAGTTCTTC. This gives the protein CASSSVSGRAGEQFF. Complete variable domain (other parts from reference TRBV5-1 and TRBJ2-1): KAGVTQTPRYLIKTRGQQVTLSCSPISGHRSVSWYQQTPGQGLQFLFEYFSETQRNKGNFPGRFSGRQFSNSRSEMNVSTLELGDSALYLCASSSVSGRAGEQFFGPGTRLTVL.

This rearrangement joins TRBV7-2 to TRBJ2-1, with 11 positions matching TRBD2. The CDR3 runs to 15 residues. The V gene's germline CDR1 is SGHTA and CDR2 FQGNSA. V shed 2 bases, J shed 8 bases, and the junction held 5 bases outside the gene matches. CDR3 nucleotides: TGTGCCAGCAGCTTATTTAGCGGGGGGGTTGATGAGCAGTTCTTC. This sequence encodes CASSLFSGGVDEQFF.

This clonotype was picked up a small number of times. At one of its ends the junction is not consistent with the germline gene, which may arise from a read error. This rearrangement joins TRBV29-1 to TRBJ1-2; a weak D match, TRBD1 (5 bases). CDR3 length: 13 amino acids. Germline assignment: CDR1 SQVTM and CDR2 ANQGSEA. CDR3 loop: CSVVGEVSYGYTF. The DNA of the CDR3 is TGTAGCGTTGTGGGGGAGGTTTCCTATGGCTACACCTTC.

The gene calls are TRBV12-3 or TRBV12-4 and TRBJ2-3, with TRBD2 matching over 7 bases. The CDR3 runs 15 residues. V was pared by 5 bases and J by 3 bases, with 8 bases of the junction left unmatched. The CDR3 nucleotides read TGTGCCAGCAGTCCGTTGACTAGCTGGACAGATACGCAGTATTTT. This sequence encodes CASSPLTSWTDTQYF.

V usage is TRBV20-1 and J usage is TRBJ2-1, with 9 nucleotides matching TRBD2. Gene TRBJ2-5 matches the end of the DNA better, so the J call may be wrong. Germline V gene lookup returns CDR1 DFQATT and CDR2 SNEGSKA (reference sequence). This CDR3 has 19 residues. The CDR3 protein is CSARTSGRRVDSPQETQYF. CDR3 DNA: TGCAGTGCTCGTACAAGCGGGAGGAGGGTGGACAGCCCCCAAGAGACCCAGTACTTC.

The rearrangement uses TRBV7-2 and TRBJ1-2; 7 bases line up with TRBD1. V dropped 3 bases and J dropped 3; count of bases not matched to a gene: 4. Germline V gene sequence: CDR1 SGHTA, CDR2 FQGNSA. This CDR3 spans 14 amino acids. The CDR3 nucleotides are TGTGCCAGCAGCTTGACCAGGGGGGACTATGGCTACACCTTC. This codes for CASSLTRGDYGYTF.

The chain uses TRBV28 and TRBJ2-4; 7 nucleotides line up with TRBD1. This CDR3 comprises 11 residues. Germline assignment: CDR1 MDHEN and CDR2 SYDVKM. V lost 2 bases to trimming and J lost 14 bases; unmatched junction nucleotides: 3. CDR3 amino acids: CASSLEGAKYF. The CDR3 DNA follows: TGTGCCAGCAGTTTAGAGGGGGCAAAGTACTTC. Full variable domain (remainder filled in from reference TRBV28 and TRBJ2-4): DVKVTQSSRYLVKRTGEKVFLECVQDMDHENMFWYRQDPGLGLRLIYFSYDVKMKEKGDIPEGYSVSREKKERFSLILESASTNQTSMYLCASSLEGAKYFGAGTRLSVL.

This clonotype occurred a few times. This chain's CDR3 is CASSFLSETQYF. The CDR3 region has the DNA TGTGCCAGCAGTTTTCTCTCCGAGACCCAGTACTTC. The chain carries TRBV28 and TRBJ2-5, with D unresolved. CDR1 and CDR2 (germline): MDHEN, SYDVKM. The CDR3 runs to 12 residues. V gave up 3 bases and J gave up 5 bases, with 7 bases separating them.

The chain joins TRBV20-1 to TRBJ2-7, with 9 positions matching TRBD1. CDR1 DFQATT and CDR2 SNEGSKA come from the germline V gene (reference sequence). The CDR3 is made up of 13 amino acids. V was pared by 3 bases and J by 6 bases, with 6 bases of the junction left unmatched. The CDR3 here is CSARRTGVCEQYF. CDR3 nucleotide sequence: TGCAGTGCTAGGAGGACAGGGGTCTGCGAGCAGTACTTC.

Only a few counts were recorded for this clonotype. J is TRBJ2-5 and V is TRBV6-5; 7 bases fit TRBD1. Germline assignment: CDR1 MNHEY and CDR2 SVGAGI. The CDR3 runs 15 residues. With V trimmed by 6 bases and J by 5 bases, 12 bases remained unmatched. The chain's CDR3 is CASSPLRQGWETQYF. CDR3 DNA sequence: TGTGCCAGCAGCCCCCTCCGACAGGGTTGGGAGACCCAGTACTTC.

This chain joins TRBV5-5 and TRBJ2-2; possibly TRBD1 for D (5 bases). Deletions cut 6 bases from V and 2 bases from J, with 20 bases between. CDR1 is SGHKS and CDR2 is YYEKEE in the germline V gene (reference sequence). CDR3 length: 17 residues. CDR3 in amino acids: CASIMGPREINTGELFF. DNA of the CDR3: TGTGCCAGCATCATGGGGCCGCGAGAGATCAACACCGGGGAGCTGTTTTTT.

This clonotype was seen a handful of times. The chain uses TRBV20-1 and TRBJ2-1; TRBD2 aligns across 10 bases. The DNA matches TRBJ2-7 better at its end, which makes the J call doubtful. The CDR3 sequence is 16 residues long. Germline V gives CDR1 DFQATT, CDR2 SNEGSKA (reference sequence). The CDR3 region has the DNA TGCAGTGCTAGAGTCCCTCTAGCGGGGGCCTCCTACGAGCAGTACTTC. It is translated as CSARVPLAGASYEQYF.

The sample holds a few counts of this clonotype. The chain links TRBV3-1 to TRBJ1-5; 7 bases are shared with TRBD1. Germline values: CDR1 LGHDT, CDR2 YNNKEL (reference sequence). CDR3 length: 14 residues. Germline trimming cut 5 bases from V and 6 bases from J; bases unmatched to any gene: 7. The DNA for the CDR3 is TGTGCCAGCAGCGACACAGGGGCCAGTCAGCCCCAGCATTTT. Protein product: CASSDTGASQPQHF.

This clonotype has only a few counts. This chain connects TRBV29-1 to TRBJ2-5; no clear D gene. Gene TRBJ2-1 matches the end of the DNA better, so the J call may be wrong. Germline loops: CDR1 SQVTM, CDR2 ANQGSEA. This CDR3 comprises 11 residues. The CDR3 sequence: CSAPELNEQFF. CDR3 bases: TGCAGCGCCCCGGAGCTCAATGAGCAGTTCTTC.

V and J are TRBV29-1 and TRBJ1-4, with 7 positions matching TRBD1. CDR1 is SQVTM and CDR2 is ANQGSEA in the germline V gene. Germline trimming cut 6 bases from V and 4 bases from J; bases unmatched to any gene: 8. This CDR3 has 14 residues. The CDR3 DNA follows: TGCAGCGTCAAGGACAGGACTGGTAATGAAAAACTGTTTTTT. Its translation: CSVKDRTGNEKLFF.

This sequence joins TRBV11-2 and TRBJ2-5, with 9 nucleotides matching TRBD2. V shed 0 bases, J shed 5 bases, and the junction held 10 bases outside the gene matches. CDR1 and CDR2 from the germline V gene are SGHAT and FQNNGV. This CDR3 has 17 residues. The CDR3 region is CASSLDGLAGGRETQYF. The CDR3, as DNA: TGTGCCAGCAGCTTAGACGGTTTGGCGGGAGGGCGGGAGACCCAGTACTTC.